This T cell receptor beta chain was profiled in a study of cytomegalovirus exposure and HLA in healthy donors. Concerning this clone: Its antigen is as yet unknown.

Study-wide points: Later analysis suggested links between common viral pathogens and several top significant clusters. Relative to the approximately 700-donor mean, N-insertions were reportedly fewer in an Asian-associated ancestry cluster in a later analysis.

Trimming cost V 5 bases and J 7 bases, with 11 bases left between them. The CDR3 loop spans 12 amino acids. CDR1 and CDR2 (germline): MNHNY, SVGAGI (reference sequence). PCR amplification relied on 60 Vbeta primers (plus 13 Jbeta primers). Here immunoSEQ multiplex PCR was the method, and the copy in TCRdb shows in-frame clones only, minus some. The sample consists of 150,000 or so clones, around 80% of them appearing once. Sequences were obtained from PBMCs. The chain joins TRBV6-6 to TRBJ1-2; no reliable D call. This TCR was recovered from a man aged 18-30 years in good health and CMV-seronegative. The CDR3 DNA is TGTGCCAGCAGTCGGGATGTGAGTGGCTACACCTTC. Translation gives CASSRDVSGYTF.